The present T cell receptor (beta chain) was sequenced within a study of T cells expressing NK-cell markers. Study-wide context: HCMV seropositivity marked seven of the eight sequenced donors; one was seronegative.

CDR1 is DFQATT and CDR2 is SNEGSKA in the germline V gene (reference sequence). The CDR3 loop spans 14 amino acids. TCRdb reprocessed the 5' RACE reads and reports one entry per CDR3 protein, with no DNA. There are hundreds of thousands of distinct CDR3 sequences in the sample, with 6% to 8% held by the top ten. V usage is TRBV20-1 and J usage is TRBJ2-4; TCRdb calls TRBD1, which cannot be checked without DNA. The clonotype comes from a woman between 18 and 69 years old in good health. Sequenced: blood T cells: a sorted CD56 or NKG2C T cell subset, CD4+ or CD8+ T cells, or bulk PBMC T cells (not recorded which). CDR3 in amino acids: CSATDRAHRNIQYF.